Below are 14 T cell receptor beta chains sequenced from a single sample in a study of regulatory T cells in long-lasting Graves disease. For TCR beta, libraries came from iRepertoire HTBI primers and Arm-PCR of CDR3 regions. TCRdb processed the multiplex PCR reads anew with MiXCR; each CDR3 protein has one entry. The profile shows about 460,000 distinct CDR3 sequences, approximately 23% of them singletons. Time point specified: persistent/refractory GD, antithyroid drugs over 5 years with positive TRAb. PBMC-extracted RNA yielded the TCR library. This material consisted of peripheral blood mononuclear cells (PBMCs), taken when the disease was refractory, from a patient treated with antithyroid drugs. Receptor source: a female donor with Graves disease.

V is TRBV5-8 and J is TRBJ2-5; a possible D gene is TRBD1 (6 bases). This CDR3 is built from 15 residues. The V gene's germline CDR1 is SGHTS and CDR2 YDEGEE. V lost 0 bases to trimming and J lost 0 bases, with 9 bases between them. The CDR3 DNA reads TGTGCCAGCAGCTTGGAGCAGGGGAACCAAGAGACCCAGTACTTC. Its translation is CASSLEQGNQETQYF.

The chain combines TRBV20-1 with TRBJ2-7; D remains ambiguous. The V end was cut by 6 bases, the J end by 5 bases, with 14 bases between. From germline, CDR1 is DFQATT and CDR2 SNEGSKA (reference sequence). The CDR3 sequence is 12 residues long. The CDR3 region is CSAGSAAHEQYF. The CDR3 DNA follows: TGCAGTGCGGGAAGCGCCGCCCACGAGCAGTACTTC.

The J gene is TRBJ2-3, the V gene TRBV12-3 or TRBV12-4; D may be TRBD2 (5 bases). Between the trimmed V and J ends, which lost 7 bases and 2 bases, there was a span of 13 bases. CDR3 size: 14 residues. CDR3 sequence: CASTGEGLTDTQYF. For the CDR3, the DNA is TGTGCCAGCACCGGGGAAGGGCTCACAGATACGCAGTATTTT.

This chain connects TRBV20-1 to TRBJ2-3; D might be TRBD2 (6 bases). This CDR3 is built from 13 residues. From germline, CDR1 is DFQATT and CDR2 SNEGSKA (reference sequence). The V end lost 4 bases, the J end lost 7 bases, and 15 bases lay between the germline ends. CDR3 DNA sequence: TGCAGTGCTAAGCGGGCGGGCCAATATACGCAGTATTTT. Amino acids: CSAKRAGQYTQYF.

The sample holds many counts of this clonotype. The rearrangement links TRBV20-1 to TRBJ1-1, with D hard to call. Per the germline V gene, CDR1 is DFQATT and CDR2 is SNEGSKA (reference sequence). V was cut by 6 bases and J by 1 base, with 15 bases left in between. The CDR3 has 14 residues. The CDR3 nucleotides are TGCAGTGCGACAACGGAAAGGAGGAACACTGAAGCTTTCTTT. It translates to CSATTERRNTEAFF.

This clonotype has a count of ten or more. The rearrangement uses TRBV14 and TRBJ2-5; 10 nucleotides align to TRBD2. Germline CDR1 reads SGHDN; CDR2 reads FVKESK. With V trimmed by 5 bases and J by 4 bases, 13 bases remained unmatched. This CDR3 comprises 17 residues. The CDR3 region is CASSVGLGASGRETQYF. The CDR3, as DNA: TGTGCCAGCAGCGTCGGACTTGGGGCTAGCGGGAGAGAGACCCAGTACTTC.

The gene calls are TRBV10-3 and TRBJ2-2; the D call may be TRBD1 or TRBD2 (5 bases each). The V end lost 0 bases, the J end lost 5 bases, and 13 bases lay between the germline ends. CDR1 ENHRY and CDR2 SYGVKD come from the germline V gene. CDR3 length equals 16 residues. CDR3 loop: CAISESAGTVTGELFF. The CDR3 nucleotides are TGTGCCATCAGTGAGTCCGCAGGGACCGTAACCGGGGAGCTGTTTTTT.

This clonotype was seen ten or more times. The chain combines TRBV19 with TRBJ1-5, with D perhaps matching TRBD1 (5 bases). V was cut by 11 bases and J by 1 base, with 15 bases left in between. The CDR3 length is 14 residues. Germline CDR1 and CDR2: LNHDA and SQIVND (reference sequence). CDR3 in DNA: TGTGCCGGCGGGGGACTGAGGAGCAATCAGCCCCAGCATTTT. This sequence encodes CAGGGLRSNQPQHF.

About this clonotype: This may stem from a read error, because a much larger clone lies one nucleotide away. The chain links TRBV28 to TRBJ2-7; 9 bases agree with TRBD1. In germline, CDR1 is MDHEN, CDR2 SYDVKM. Trimming at V came to 4 bases and at J to 5 bases, leaving 3 bases not matched to a gene. The CDR3 is 13 residues long. CDR3: CASSSGQGNEQYF. The CDR3 DNA is TGTGCCAGCAGTTCGGGACAGGGCAACGAGCAGTACTTC.

This clonotype was counted between two and nine times. The chain recombines TRBV29-1 with TRBJ1-5; possible D gene TRBD1, 6 bases. Germline CDR1 reads SQVTM; CDR2 reads ANQGSEA. The CDR3 runs 12 residues. V was cut by 6 bases and J by 5 bases, with 11 bases left in between. CDR3 sequence reads: CSVTGGDQPQHF. CDR3 coding DNA: TGCAGCGTGACAGGTGGTGATCAGCCCCAGCATTTT.

This clonotype was seen at least ten times. This chain joins TRBV10-3 and TRBJ1-6, with D hard to call. V lost 8 bases and J 9 bases, leaving 11 bases between the germline ends. Germline-derived CDR1 and CDR2 are ENHRY and SYGVKD. The CDR3 spans 12 residues. CDR3 coding DNA: TGTGCCATCTCTGACGAGGGTTCACCCCTCCACTTT. This encodes CAISDEGSPLHF.

The chain carries TRBV20-1 and TRBJ2-3; D call uncertain. Germline V gene sequence: CDR1 DFQATT, CDR2 SNEGSKA (reference sequence). The CDR3 consists of 14 residues. The V gene lost 6 bases and the J gene lost 1 base, with 14 bases spanning the gap. The CDR3 sequence is CSAYTPAGTDTQYF. CDR3 DNA sequence: TGCAGTGCCTACACCCCGGCGGGCACAGATACGCAGTATTTT.

Only a few counts were recorded for this clonotype. This rearrangement joins TRBV28 to TRBJ2-1; TRBD2 matches 10 bases. CDR3 length: 15 amino acids. Germline lookup yields CDR1 MDHEN and CDR2 SYDVKM. Trimming cost V 7 bases and J 1 base; bases outside gene matches: 4. This CDR3 is CASISGRGSYNEQFF. The DNA for the CDR3 is TGTGCCAGCATCAGCGGGAGGGGGTCCTACAATGAGCAGTTCTTC. The full variable domain, completed using reference TRBV28 and TRBJ2-1, is DVKVTQSSRYLVKRTGEKVFLECVQDMDHENMFWYRQDPGLGLRLIYFSYDVKMKEKGDIPEGYSVSREKKERFSLILESASTNQTSMYLCASISGRGSYNEQFFGPGTRLTVL.

This clonotype was recorded at least ten times. J is TRBJ2-7 and V is TRBV7-9; a weak D match, TRBD1 (5 bases). Trimming took off 3 bases at V and 2 bases at J, with 8 bases between the two ends. The CDR3 length is 13 residues. Germline CDR1 reads SEHNR; CDR2 reads FQNEAQ (reference sequence). CDR3 sequence (DNA): TGTGCCAGCAGCTTCGACAGAACCTACGAGCAGTACTTC. It specifies CASSFDRTYEQYF.